A selection of T cell receptor beta chains follows, all from one sample in a study of CD8+ T cells in alopecia areata. Sequenced by immunoSEQ multiplex PCR; TCRdb stores in-frame clones only, minus some. The repertoire holds 95,000 to 100,000 clones, with approximately 63% as singletons. The material sequenced was CD8+ T cells sorted from blood, taken between weeks 55 and 65, from a patient treated with tofacitinib. All receptors derive from a human donor with alopecia areata. Each CDR3 is given with its conserved first and last residue. A D gene is named only where the DNA matches it firmly. A clone size is listed for some rows: how often the clone was seen (once, few, many), or a class if it is expanded.

cdr3_aa cdr3_nt v_call clone_size j_call d_call
CASSIGGSLSGNEQFF TGTGCCAGCAGTATAGGGGGGAGTCTGAGTGGGAATGAGCAGTTCTTC TRBV27 . TRBJ2-1 .
CASSGLAGGQYNEQFF TGTGCCAGCTCGGGACTAGCGGGGGGGCAATACAATGAGCAGTTCTTC TRBV7-9 . TRBJ2-1 TRBD2
CAWTPESSYNEQFF TGTGCCTGGACGCCGGAAAGCTCCTACAATGAGCAGTTCTTC TRBV30 . TRBJ2-1 .
CASRQGDTGELFF TGTGCCAGCAGACAGGGGGACACCGGGGAGCTGTTTTTT TRBV4-2 . TRBJ2-2 TRBD1
CASCLKGGAFYEQYF TGTGCCAGCTGTCTTAAAGGGGGCGCATTTTACGAGCAGTACTTC TRBV6-1 few TRBJ2-7 TRBD1
CSVPSVGEGGNYGYTF TGCAGCGTTCCAAGTGTGGGTGAGGGGGGTAACTATGGCTACACCTTC TRBV29-1 . TRBJ1-2 .
CASSYSIVGYNEQFF TGTGCCAGCAGTTACTCGATAGTAGGGTACAATGAGCAGTTCTTC TRBV6-5 few TRBJ2-1 .
CARAKTQGEGYTF TGTGCCAGGGCCAAGACACAGGGGGAGGGCTACACCTTC TRBV2 . TRBJ1-2 TRBD1
CASSLGRNEQFF TGTGCCAGCAGCCTCGGCCGGAATGAGCAGTTCTTC TRBV7-9 few TRBJ2-1 .
CASSRTGGEGEKLFF TGCGCCAGCAGTCGCACAGGGGGCGAAGGCGAAAAACTGTTTTTT TRBV5-1 . TRBJ1-4 TRBD1
CAWSATGAHQETQYF TGTGCCTGGAGCGCCACCGGGGCCCACCAAGAGACCCAGTACTTC TRBV30 . TRBJ2-5 .
CSVADRYTGELFF TGCAGCGTTGCCGACAGATACACCGGGGAGCTGTTTTTT TRBV29-1 . TRBJ2-2 .
CAWSTDRERNQPQHF TGTGCCTGGAGTACGGACAGGGAGAGAAATCAGCCCCAGCATTTT TRBV30 . TRBJ1-5 TRBD1
CASSGSSNFNSPLHF TGTGCCAGCAGCGGCTCGTCCAACTTTAATTCACCCCTCCACTTT TRBV9 . TRBJ1-6 .
CSVPGQRNTEAFF TGCAGCGTTCCAGGACAGAGAAACACTGAAGCTTTCTTT TRBV29-1 . TRBJ1-1 .
CASSLRDGAYEQYF TGTGCCAGCAGCTTAAGGGACGGCGCCTACGAGCAGTACTTC TRBV13 few TRBJ2-7 .